This TCR beta chain is drawn from a study of early T cells in non-severe SARS-CoV-2 infection. Across the study: Alpha and beta chains were unpaired, from unsorted whole-blood bulk RNA.

Unique molecular identifier tags were affixed to discrete cDNA molecules. TCRdb re-called the 5' RACE reads through MiXCR, storing one row per CDR3 protein. Among about 67,000 distinct CDR3 sequences listed, around a tenth were seen once. This clonotype showed up many times. The CDR3 extends over 16 amino acids. Trimming cost V 0 bases and J 1 base, with 10 bases left between them. Germline V gene sequence: CDR1 SNHLY, CDR2 FYNNEI. The sequenced material came from whole blood. The sequence came from an adult who was a healthcare worker with PCR-confirmed SARS-CoV-2 infection or an uninfected control (not recorded which). V usage is TRBV2 and J usage is TRBJ1-3; TRBD1 is a possible D gene (5 bases). CDR3 DNA sequence: TGTGCCAGCAGTGAAGCGGGACTCCCGTCTGGAAACACCATATATTTT. Its protein product is CASSEAGLPSGNTIYF.